The next 6 T cell receptor beta chains were all read from a single sample in a study of blood T cell repertoires in COVID-19. Method: immunoSEQ multiplex PCR; TCRdb's copy keeps in-frame clones and lacks some. The data contain 80,000 to 95,000 clones, over 65% of them singletons. Sequenced input: peripheral blood. These receptors were collected from a woman aged 70-85 years with acute or convalescent COVID-19.

In its sample, this clone was seen once. This chain joins TRBV7-9 and TRBJ2-7; TRBD1 might be the D (6 bases). V shed 5 bases and J shed 3 bases, with 8 bases lying between them. CDR3 length: 12 amino acids. The germline gives CDR1 SEHNR, CDR2 FQNEAQ (reference sequence). CDR3 loop: CASSLQGYEQYV. The CDR3 DNA sequence: TGTGCCAGCAGCCTACAGGGCTACGAGCAGTACGTC.

This chain links TRBV12-3 or TRBV12-4 with TRBJ2-1, with D perhaps matching TRBD1 (5 bases). Trimming took off 6 bases at V and 7 bases at J, with 7 bases between the two ends. This CDR3 is built from 11 residues. Written as DNA, the CDR3 is TGTGCCAGCAGCACAGGAAATGAGCAGTTCTTC. This encodes CASSTGNEQFF.

V usage is TRBV6-5 and J usage is TRBJ1-6, with D hard to call. Trimming stripped 2 bases from V and 7 bases from J, with 12 bases between. CDR1 and CDR2 from the germline V gene are MNHEY and SVGAGI. This CDR3 spans 15 amino acids. CDR3: CASSYDGKRNSPLHF. The CDR3 region has the DNA TGTGCCAGCAGTTACGACGGGAAGCGCAATTCACCCCTCCACTTT.

This clone was picked up one time. The chain employs TRBV7-7 and TRBJ2-5; 7 bases are shared with TRBD2. With 5 bases clipped from V and 5 bases from J, the junction kept 11 bases outside the gene matches. Germline V lookup: CDR1 SSHAT, CDR2 FNYEAQ (reference sequence). This CDR3 has 15 amino acids. The CDR3 nucleotides are TGTGCCAGCAGCCCCTACGGGGGGACCGGGGAGACCCAGTACTTC. This codes for CASSPYGGTGETQYF.

The chain has TRBV23-1 and TRBJ2-7; 8 nucleotides line up with TRBD1. TRBV23-1 is marked as an open reading frame, function uncertain. This CDR3 comprises 15 residues. Trimming cost V 3 bases and J 2 bases; bases outside gene matches: 6. The CDR3 sequence: CASSHRDRRTYEQYV. The CDR3 DNA reads TGCGCCAGCAGTCATCGGGACAGGCGAACCTACGAGCAGTACGTC.

The chain carries TRBV7-8 and TRBJ2-1, with 10 positions matching TRBD2. V shed 7 bases and J 5 bases; nucleotides not matched to a gene: 5. The CDR3 has 14 amino acids. Germline V gene data show CDR1 as SGHVS and CDR2 as FQNEAQ. The CDR3 reads CASKLAGQNNEQFF. The CDR3 DNA reads TGTGCCAGCAAACTAGCGGGACAGAACAATGAGCAGTTCTTC.